Following are 10 T cell receptor beta chains from one sample sequenced in a study of T-cell memory formation after mild COVID-19. A single record per CDR3 protein comes from TCRdb applying MiXCR to the 5' RACE reads. The sample contains hundreds of thousands of distinct CDR3 sequences, approximately 23% of which appear only once. Material for sequencing was PBMCs or a T cell subset sorted from them (not recorded which). These receptors all stem from an adult woman who had mild COVID-19 (a few samples of this study predate the infection). Cell type and time point are not known.

This chain joins TRBV12-3 or TRBV12-4 and TRBJ1-5, with D tentatively TRBD1 (5 bases). The CDR3 has 13 amino acids. Trimming cost V 4 bases and J 1 base, with 5 bases left between them. The CDR3 spells CASSSGSNQPQHF. The CDR3 DNA follows: TGTGCCAGCAGTTCAGGGAGCAATCAGCCCCAGCATTTT.

This clonotype appeared once. This chain joins TRBV11-3 and TRBJ1-2, with TRBD1 matching over 8 bases. The germline V gene has CDR1 SGHNT and CDR2 YENEEA. CDR3 length equals 14 residues. The J segment lost 6 bases and the V segment lost 0 bases, leaving 3 bases of the junction unmatched. CDR3 sequence (DNA): TGTGCCAGCAGCTTAGAGTCGACAGGGGATGGCTACACCTTC. This codes for CASSLESTGDGYTF.

The J gene is TRBJ2-1, the V gene TRBV28, with 8 positions matching TRBD1. The CDR3 loop spans 14 amino acids. CDR1 MDHEN and CDR2 SYDVKM come from the germline V gene. V shed 1 base, J shed 7 bases, and the junction held 3 bases outside the gene matches. Here the CDR3 DNA reads TGTGCCAGCAGTTTATTGGACAGGGCAAATGAGCAGTTCTTC. Amino acid sequence: CASSLLDRANEQFF.

The chain links TRBV4-2 to TRBJ2-1; D may be TRBD2 (5 bases). From germline, CDR1 is LGHNA and CDR2 YNFKEQ. The V and J ends lost 4 bases and 2 bases respectively, with 12 bases between them. This CDR3 has 15 residues. The CDR3 sequence: CASSRRRGTYNEQFF. The CDR3 nucleotides read TGTGCCAGCAGCCGACGTAGAGGGACCTACAATGAGCAGTTCTTC.

This clonotype came up many times. This chain connects TRBV6-5 to TRBJ2-1, with D unresolved. Trimming took off 7 bases at V and 6 bases at J, with 13 bases between the two ends. CDR1 is MNHEY and CDR2 is SVGAGI in the germline V gene. The CDR3 covers 13 residues. The CDR3 DNA sequence: TGTGCCAGCAATACAGCCGGTGGCAATGAGCAGTTCTTC. Its protein is CASNTAGGNEQFF.

The J gene is TRBJ2-3, the V gene TRBV29-1, with 9 nucleotides matching TRBD1. The CDR3 has 14 amino acids. V dropped 5 bases and J dropped 5; count of bases not matched to a gene: 8. Germline-derived CDR1 and CDR2 are SQVTM and ANQGSEA. DNA for the CDR3: TGCAGCGTTCAAGTAGGGACAGGGAGAGATACGCAGTATTTT. This sequence encodes CSVQVGTGRDTQYF.

The sample holds a few counts of this clonotype. The chain carries TRBV3-1 and TRBJ2-3; 7 nucleotides line up with TRBD1. With V trimmed by 4 bases and J by 5 bases, 9 bases remained unmatched. The CDR3 extends over 15 amino acids. Germline CDR1 reads LGHDT; CDR2 reads YNNKEL (reference sequence). CDR3 DNA sequence: TGTGCCAGCAGCCTCCGACAGGGCCGTCAAGATACGCAGTATTTT. Amino acid sequence: CASSLRQGRQDTQYF.

The chain uses TRBV25-1 and TRBJ2-1; the D call may be TRBD1 or TRBD2 (5 bases each). The CDR3 spans 15 residues. The V gene's germline CDR1 is MGHDK and CDR2 SYGVNS. V was trimmed by 7 bases and J by 5 bases, leaving 18 bases between them. CDR3 protein: CASTVRRRDHNEQFF. The CDR3 region has the DNA TGTGCCAGCACAGTCCGTCGTCGGGACCACAATGAGCAGTTCTTC.

This clonotype has a handful of counts. This chain links TRBV4-2 with TRBJ2-1; a possible D gene is TRBD2 (6 bases). Trimming left V 1 base short and J 6 bases short, with 13 bases between. This CDR3 has 15 amino acids. Germline values: CDR1 LGHNA, CDR2 YNFKEQ. The DNA for the CDR3 is TGTGCCAGCAGCCAAGCGGTTACCGGGAGCAATGAGCAGTTCTTC. Translation: CASSQAVTGSNEQFF.

This chain uses TRBV7-2 with TRBJ1-1; D perhaps matches TRBD1 (5 bases). Germline CDR1 is SGHTA and CDR2 is FQGNSA. CDR3 length: 15 residues. With 2 bases removed from V and 4 bases from J, the gap between germline ends came to 14 bases. The CDR3 DNA reads TGTGCCAGCAGCTTAAAGCCCAGGGCTTCCACTGAAGCTTTCTTT. This gives the protein CASSLKPRASTEAFF.